Sequencing of this T cell receptor beta chain was carried out in a study of blood T cell repertoires in COVID-19 (dated by TCRdb to 2020 to 2021). Regarding the complete study: The collaborator samples originated in the United States, Italy and Spain and spanned the acute and convalescent phases of COVID-19. The repertoires were made available in a free public database intended to serve as a resource for research on the immune response to SARS-CoV-2. The material from the prospective study consisted of cDNA or gDNA derived from T cells, B-cell-depleted T cells, or PBMCs. Where available, HLA class I and class II types were taken from metadata supplied by the sample provider and were not determined by assay-based typing. The samples were drawn from two sources: the first 160 participants of the ongoing ImmuneRACE study, and 1,000 to 1,500 subjects contributed by 6 global collaborators. Deeply sampled blood TCRbeta repertoires from subjects exposed to, actively infected with, or recovered from COVID-19 were included in the dataset. Sample metadata almost always included a de-identified subject ID, COVID-19 status, age in years and sex.

As regards this clone: Its binding antigen is unknown. The input lacks base qualities; no much larger clone sits a single base away.

The paper's findings and limits, for the study overall: The quantity of clinical and demographic metadata differed by source and by participant and was supplied without curation.

For CDR1 and CDR2, the germline V gene lists SGDLS and YYNGEE. The CDR3 runs 12 residues from the cysteine to the phenylalanine. The entry retains the CDR3 DNA only, 36 bases that are in frame from base 1. The V and J ends are trimmed by 3 bases and 6 bases, leaving 7 bases between them. TCRbeta CDR3 regions were amplified from genomic DNA using the immunoSEQ Assay, a bias-controlled multiplex PCR. The original pipeline was this. Nucleated cell counts per sample were estimated from amplification of reference gene primers within the assay. Sequence reads were collapsed and filtered to measure the absolute abundance of every unique TCRbeta CDR3 rearrangement. For each sample, productive Simpson clonality was calculated as the square root of Simpson's diversity index over productive rearrangements. TCRdb holds this immuneACCESS table with in-frame rearrangements only. Some clones are missing; in checked studies, unresolved V genes explain under half, and the rest has no known cause. Clone size and the V and J calls come from that table; the DNA yielded D and trimming. Across this sample there are about 64,000 clones, with approximately 84% seen only once. 3.2% of the sample belongs to the ten largest clones.

The collaborating institutions used their own protocols to collect whole blood in K2EDTA tubes. For TCRbeta analysis, collaborators shipped samples in one of three forms: frozen whole blood, isolated PBMCs, or DNA extracted from either of those sample types. The V and J segments used are TRBV9 and TRBJ2-1; the D gene cannot be resolved reliably. The sequence came from a man aged 50 to 59 with active COVID-19. The sequenced sample was peripheral blood. The DNA reads TGTGCCAGCAGCGGCGACTTCAATGAGCAGTTCTTC. This encodes CASSGDFNEQFF.